One sample yielded the 8 T cell receptor beta chains listed below, sequenced in a study of T cell responses to AZD1222 COVID-19 vaccine. Sequencing used immunoSEQ multiplex PCR; TCRdb keeps in-frame clones, though not all of them. The sample shows 80,000 or so clones, 90% of them seen only once. The specimen was peripheral blood, collected on day 0 of AZD1222 vaccination. These receptors all come from an adult in good health.

The V gene is TRBV19, the J gene TRBJ2-7, with a tentative D call TRBD2 (6 bases). Per germline, CDR1 LNHDA and CDR2 SQIVND (reference sequence). The CDR3 runs to 15 residues. Trimming removed 1 base from V and 4 bases from J, with 14 bases in between. Here the CDR3 DNA reads TGTGCCAGTAGTATAGCCGGGGGAGTCTCGTACGAGCAGTACTTC. This translates into CASSIAGGVSYEQYF.

This clone was seen just once. V usage is TRBV9 and J usage is TRBJ1-1; D not certain. The CDR3 length is 17 residues. Germline CDR1 is SGDLS and CDR2 is YYNGEE. Trimming took 4 bases from V and 0 from J, leaving 19 bases between them. The CDR3 here is CASSLHRGVEMNTEAFF. The CDR3 DNA reads TGTGCCAGCAGCCTACACCGAGGAGTTGAAATGAACACTGAAGCTTTCTTT.

The chain combines TRBV29-1 with TRBJ1-1; 7 bases are shared with TRBD1. This CDR3 comprises 13 residues. Germline V lookup: CDR1 SQVTM, CDR2 ANQGSEA. The junction had 6 bases not matched to a gene; V was cut back by 8 bases and J by 0 bases. The CDR3: CSYRQGLNTEAFF. In DNA form, the CDR3 reads TGCAGCTACAGACAGGGCCTGAACACTGAAGCTTTCTTT.

The chain employs TRBV29-1 and TRBJ1-4; D is unclear. The V gene's germline CDR1 is SQVTM and CDR2 ANQGSEA. V lost 5 bases to trimming and J lost 3 bases, with 7 bases between them. This CDR3 region has 12 residues. This chain's CDR3 is CSVSTSNEKLFF. The CDR3 nucleotides are TGCAGCGTTAGCACATCTAATGAAAAACTGTTTTTT. Supplemented by reference TRBV29-1 and TRBJ1-4, the full variable domain reads SAVISQKPSRDICQRGTSLTIQCQVDSQVTMMFWYRQQPGQSLTLIATANQGSEATYESGFVIDKFPISRPNLTFSTLTVSNMSPEDSSIYLCSVSTSNEKLFFGSGTQLSVL.

This clone was counted a single time. The rearrangement joins TRBV12-3 or TRBV12-4 to TRBJ2-1, with no clear D. The V gene lost 4 bases and the J gene lost 10 bases, with 8 bases spanning the gap. This CDR3 spans 11 amino acids. CDR3 sequence: CASSSGREQFF. CDR3 coding DNA: TGTGCCAGCAGTTCGGGTCGGGAGCAGTTCTTC.

CDR3 region: CAISESEGAQPQHF. CDR3 coding DNA: TGTGCCATCAGTGAGTCTGAGGGAGCTCAGCCCCAGCATTTT. This chain joins TRBV10-3 and TRBJ1-5, with D hard to call. The CDR3 contains 14 residues. CDR1 ENHRY and CDR2 SYGVKD come from the germline V gene. The V end was cut by 0 bases, the J end by 6 bases, with 9 bases between.

This chain uses TRBV30 with TRBJ1-6; D not certain. V lost 0 bases and J 0 bases, leaving 12 bases between the germline ends. This CDR3 has 17 residues. Germline V CDR1 and CDR2: GTSNPN, SVGIG (reference sequence). This chain's CDR3 is CAWSVLGKSSYNSPLHF. CDR3 DNA sequence: TGTGCCTGGAGTGTTTTGGGGAAGAGCTCCTATAATTCACCCCTCCACTTT.

The rearrangement links TRBV10-3 to TRBJ1-1; D gene uncertain. This CDR3 region has 14 residues. Trimming took off 2 bases at V and 3 bases at J, with 10 bases between the two ends. In germline, CDR1 is ENHRY, CDR2 SYGVKD. This CDR3 is CAISERMFDTEAFF. The CDR3 region has the DNA TGTGCCATCAGTGAGCGTATGTTCGACACTGAAGCTTTCTTT.